The 21 T cell receptor beta chains below were found in one sample sequenced in a study of blood T cell repertoires in COVID-19. The protocol was immunoSEQ multiplex PCR, while the TCRdb copy is restricted to in-frame clones and leaves out a portion. Among some 65,000 clones listed, roughly 86% were seen once. Sequences were obtained from peripheral blood. The receptors stem from a middle-aged man with COVID-19, enrolled during active disease.

This chain uses TRBV30 with TRBJ2-1; 8 nucleotides align to TRBD1. The CDR3 is made up of 15 amino acids. CDR1 is GTSNPN and CDR2 is SVGIG in the germline V gene (reference sequence). J was trimmed by 9 bases and V by 4 bases; bases with no gene match: 14. This CDR3 is CAWNLRDRTIGEQFF. The CDR3 DNA reads TGTGCCTGGAATCTCCGGGACAGGACTATTGGTGAGCAGTTCTTC.

V usage is TRBV28 and J usage is TRBJ1-6; D may be TRBD1 (5 bases). This CDR3 comprises 14 residues. Per germline, CDR1 MDHEN and CDR2 SYDVKM. V shed 6 bases and J shed 7 bases, with 13 bases lying between them. As DNA, the CDR3 is TGTGCCAGCAGGTGGGGGGTGGGGAATTCACCCCTCCACTTT. Amino acids: CASRWGVGNSPLHF.

V is TRBV30 and J is TRBJ2-2; D is ambiguous. The V end lost 3 bases, the J end lost 6 bases, and 8 bases lay between the germline ends. Germline loops: CDR1 GTSNPN, CDR2 SVGIG (reference sequence). The CDR3 is 12 amino acids. Here the CDR3 reads CAWSGGPGELFF. CDR3 bases: TGTGCCTGGAGCGGTGGGCCCGGGGAGCTGTTTTTT.

V gene TRBV10-3 combines with J gene TRBJ2-3; TRBD2 agrees at 9 bases. In germline, CDR1 is ENHRY, CDR2 SYGVKD. CDR3 size: 13 residues. With 6 bases clipped from V and 4 bases from J, the junction kept 2 bases outside the gene matches. The CDR3, as DNA: TGTGCCATCAGGACTAGCGGCGCAGATACGCAGTATTTT. Its protein is CAIRTSGADTQYF.

This clone was seen once. This rearrangement joins TRBV27 to TRBJ2-7; 7 positions agree with TRBD2. J lost 6 bases, V lost 4 bases, and 9 bases had no gene match. CDR1 and CDR2 from the germline V gene are MNHEY and SMNVEV (reference sequence). CDR3 size: 14 residues. The CDR3 loop is CASSSGLIGGEQYF. The CDR3 DNA reads as TGTGCCAGCAGTTCGGGACTAATCGGGGGCGAGCAGTACTTC.

The chain recombines TRBV19 with TRBJ1-6; D is ambiguous. Trimming left V 9 bases short and J 8 bases short, with 17 bases between. Germline CDR1 is LNHDA and CDR2 is SQIVND (reference sequence). The CDR3 is 14 amino acids. The CDR3 sequence: CASTHGVDYSPLHF. CDR3 DNA sequence: TGTGCCAGCACCCATGGGGTGGACTATTCACCCCTCCACTTT.

The chain has TRBV28 and TRBJ1-5; TRBD1 matches 10 bases. This CDR3 region has 15 residues. Germline values: CDR1 MDHEN, CDR2 SYDVKM. The V gene end was trimmed by 4 bases and the J gene end by 7 bases; junction bases not matched to a gene: 7. This chain's CDR3 is CASSSGQGDNQPQHF. CDR3 coding DNA: TGTGCCAGCAGTTCCGGACAGGGGGATAACCAGCCCCAGCATTTT.

V and J are TRBV5-6 and TRBJ1-1; D not resolved. CDR1 is SGHDT and CDR2 is YYEEEE in the germline V gene. Trimming left V 9 bases short and J 1 base short, with 13 bases between. CDR3 size: 13 residues. CDR3 DNA sequence: TGTGCCACCCACCCACGTAGGAACACTGAAGCTTTCTTT. Translated: CATHPRRNTEAFF. Full variable domain (missing parts from reference TRBV5-6 and TRBJ1-1): DAGVTQSPTHLIKTRGQQVTLRCSPKSGHDTVSWYQQALGQGPQFIFQYYEEEERQRGNFPDRFSGHQFPNYSSELNVNALLLGDSALYLCATHPRRNTEAFFGQGTRLTVV.

The rearrangement links TRBV5-1 to TRBJ2-7, with 8 bases matching TRBD1. Germline-derived CDR1 and CDR2 are SGHRS and YFSETQ. CDR3 length: 12 amino acids. J gave up 6 bases and V 4 bases, and 3 bases lay outside the gene matches. CDR3 in DNA: TGCGCCAGCAGCCTTGGACAGGGCGAGCAGTACTTC. Translating gives CASSLGQGEQYF.

J is TRBJ1-5 and V is TRBV2; D remains unclear. V was cut by 6 bases and J by 6 bases, with 12 bases left in between. Germline lookup yields CDR1 SNHLY and CDR2 FYNNEI. The length of the CDR3 is 13 residues. The CDR3, as DNA: TGTGCCAGCAGGTACGCAGAGGGTCAGCCCCAGCATTTT. Translated: CASRYAEGQPQHF. Full variable domain (outside the CDR3, taken from reference TRBV2 and TRBJ1-5): EPEVTQTPSHQVTQMGQEVILRCVPISNHLYFYWYRQILGQKVEFLVSFYNNEISEKSEIFDDQFSVERPDGSNFTLKIRSTKLEDSAMYFCASRYAEGQPQHFGDGTRLSIL.

The chain combines TRBV6-1 with TRBJ1-2, with D perhaps TRBD1 (5 bases). Trimming shortened V by 3 bases and J by 6 bases, and 20 bases separated the two germline ends. The germline V gene encodes CDR1 MNHNS and CDR2 SASEGT. The CDR3 extends over 16 amino acids. The CDR3 DNA follows: TGTGCCAGCAGTGAGTCGCCCGCAGGGCTTAGAAATGGCTACACCTTC. Protein: CASSESPAGLRNGYTF.

The V and J genes are TRBV10-1 and TRBJ2-1; TRBD1 matches 10 bases. There are 15 residues in the CDR3. Trimming cost V 0 bases and J 8 bases; bases outside gene matches: 4. Germline V CDR1 and CDR2: WNHNN, SYGVQD (reference sequence). The CDR3 sequence: CASSESGQGKDEQFF. The DNA for the CDR3 is TGCGCCAGCAGTGAGTCGGGACAGGGGAAAGATGAGCAGTTCTTC.

This clone was observed once. The chain recombines TRBV27 with TRBJ2-1; 7 nucleotides agree with TRBD1. Germline V gene data show CDR1 as MNHEY and CDR2 as SMNVEV (reference sequence). This CDR3 region has 15 residues. With V trimmed by 6 bases and J by 2 bases, 7 bases remained unmatched. The CDR3: CASSIQGDAYNEQFF. As DNA, the CDR3 is TGTGCCAGCAGCATTCAGGGGGACGCCTACAATGAGCAGTTCTTC.

J is TRBJ1-6 and V is TRBV11-2, with a weak D call TRBD1 (6 bases). V gave up 7 bases and J gave up 8 bases, with 24 bases separating them. There are 17 residues in the CDR3. Germline values: CDR1 SGHAT, CDR2 FQNNGV. DNA of the CDR3: TGTGCCAGCACCCTCTTACCGTCAGGGGTGGTTTATTCACCCCTCCACTTT. Amino acid sequence: CASTLLPSGVVYSPLHF.

This clone has a single count. This chain joins TRBV5-4 and TRBJ1-6; TRBD1 might be the D (6 bases). This CDR3 is built from 17 residues. Germline V gene lookup returns CDR1 SGHNT and CDR2 YYREEE (reference sequence). V was pared by 3 bases and J by 0 bases, with 13 bases between. CDR3 coding DNA: TGTGCCAGCAGCTCGTTTACAGGGTCCTCCTATAATTCACCCCTCCACTTT. It codes for CASSSFTGSSYNSPLHF. The full variable domain, with the rest looked up from reference TRBV5-4 and TRBJ1-6, is ETGVTQSPTHLIKTRGQQVTLRCSSQSGHNTVSWYQQALGQGPQFIFQYYREEENGRGNFPPRFSGLQFPNYSSELNVNALELDDSALYLCASSSFTGSSYNSPLHFGNGTRLTVT.

This rearrangement joins TRBV2 to TRBJ2-1, with a tentative D call TRBD1 (7 bases). Per the germline V gene, CDR1 is SNHLY and CDR2 is FYNNEI. V was clipped by 6 bases and J by 6 bases, with 18 bases between them. The CDR3 length is 15 residues. CDR3 in DNA: TGTGCCAGCAGGAGGGAGGAGGGGGCGGGCAATGAGCAGTTCTTC. The encoded protein is CASRREEGAGNEQFF.

The chain couples TRBV6-5 to TRBJ2-5, with no clear D. Germline loops: CDR1 MNHEY, CDR2 SVGAGI. V was shortened by 5 bases and J by 1 base, with 5 bases between the two germline ends. The CDR3 runs 12 residues. CDR3 bases: TGTGCCAGCAGTATCAGCCAAGAGACCCAGTACTTC. This translates into CASSISQETQYF.

The chain carries TRBV10-3 and TRBJ2-3; TRBD2 is a possible D gene (7 bases). CDR3 length: 14 residues. Germline V CDR1 and CDR2: ENHRY, SYGVKD. The V gene lost 3 bases and the J gene lost 4 bases, with 11 bases spanning the gap. The CDR3 loop is CAISEQGGADTQYF. For the CDR3, the DNA is TGTGCCATCAGTGAACAGGGAGGGGCAGATACGCAGTATTTT.

The chain recombines TRBV6-1 with TRBJ2-7; possibly TRBD1 for D (5 bases). The CDR3 consists of 13 residues. Germline lookup yields CDR1 MNHNS and CDR2 SASEGT. The V end lost 3 bases, the J end lost 3 bases, and 9 bases lay between the germline ends. In DNA, the CDR3 is TGTGCCAGCAGTGAGGGCAGGGACTACGAGCAGTACTTC. This gives the protein CASSEGRDYEQYF.

The chain uses TRBV6-5 and TRBJ2-1, with TRBD2 matching 13 bases. This CDR3 is built from 15 residues. After removal of 2 bases from V and 8 bases from J, the junction contained 3 bases not matched to a gene. The germline V gene encodes CDR1 MNHEY and CDR2 SVGAGI. CDR3 DNA: TGTGCCAGCAGTTACGCACTAGCGGGGGGGCATGAGCAGTTCTTC. This codes for CASSYALAGGHEQFF.

The chain links TRBV6-1 to TRBJ2-7; TRBD2 matches at 7 bases. V gave up 1 base and J gave up 3 bases; unmatched junction bases: 6. The CDR3 spans 15 residues. CDR1 and CDR2 from the germline V gene are MNHNS and SASEGT. The CDR3 spells CASSEGLAELYEQYF. CDR3 nucleotide sequence: TGTGCCAGCAGTGAAGGGCTAGCGGAGCTCTACGAGCAGTACTTC.